The 15 T cell receptor beta chains reported below all come from one sample, sequenced in a study of blood T cell repertoires in COVID-19. The assay was immunoSEQ multiplex PCR, and TCRdb's table has in-frame clones only and misses some. The table includes more than 300,000 clones, about 90% detected once. Sequencing was done on a sample of peripheral blood. Receptors originate from a woman aged 30 to 39 with COVID-19, enrolled during active disease.

The chain joins TRBV30 to TRBJ1-4; a weak D match, TRBD1 (6 bases). Deletions cut 3 bases from V and 8 bases from J, with 16 bases between. The length of the CDR3 is 14 residues. Germline V gives CDR1 GTSNPN, CDR2 SVGIG (reference sequence). The CDR3 coding sequence is TGTGCCTGGAGCCCGGGAGGGGGGCTCGAAAAACTGTTTTTT. Encoded protein: CAWSPGGGLEKLFF.

The rearrangement links TRBV19 to TRBJ2-5, with TRBD2 identical over 8 bases. The CDR3 is made up of 15 amino acids. The ends lost 7 bases at V and 3 bases at J; junction bases unmatched: 10. Germline V gene data show CDR1 as LNHDA and CDR2 as SQIVND (reference sequence). The CDR3 DNA sequence: TGTGCCAGTAAAAAGGGAGCAGCGGGGGAAGAGACCCAGTACTTC. It codes for CASKKGAAGEETQYF. Complete variable domain (other parts from reference TRBV19 and TRBJ2-5): DGGITQSPKYLFRKEGQNVTLSCEQNLNHDAMYWYRQDPGQGLRLIYYSQIVNDFQKGDIAEGYSVSREKKESFPLTVTSAQKNPTAFYLCASKKGAAGEETQYFGPGTRLLVL.

The chain couples TRBV5-6 to TRBJ2-7, with 8 nucleotides matching TRBD1. The CDR3 is 14 amino acids. Germline V gene data show CDR1 as SGHDT and CDR2 as YYEEEE. J was trimmed by 3 bases and V by 0 bases; bases with no gene match: 2. The CDR3 DNA follows: TGTGCCAGCAGCTTGGGGGACAGGTACTACGAGCAGTACTTC. Translation: CASSLGDRYYEQYF.

The chain has TRBV28 and TRBJ2-5; the D gene is possibly TRBD1 (6 bases). V was clipped by 5 bases and J by 5 bases, with 15 bases between them. The germline CDR1 and CDR2 sequences are MDHEN and SYDVKM. CDR3 size: 14 residues. The CDR3 loop is CASSPGHPAETQYF. The CDR3 DNA sequence: TGTGCCAGCAGTCCGGGACACCCGGCGGAGACCCAGTACTTC.

This chain uses TRBV4-3 with TRBJ2-7; D not resolved. The germline V gene encodes CDR1 LGHNA and CDR2 YSLEER. This CDR3 is 14 amino acids long. The V end was cut by 0 bases, the J end by 1 base, with 7 bases between. The CDR3 loop is CASSQEPVSYEQYF. CDR3 DNA: TGCGCCAGCAGCCAAGAACCAGTATCCTACGAGCAGTACTTC.

The chain carries TRBV6-2 or TRBV6-3 and TRBJ2-1, with D perhaps TRBD2 (5 bases). Trimming stripped 4 bases from V and 10 bases from J, with 8 bases between. In germline, CDR1 is MNHEY, CDR2 SVGEGT. This CDR3 contains 11 residues. CDR3 nucleotide sequence: TGTGCCAGCAGTTTCCGCGGGGAGCAGTTCTTC. Protein product: CASSFRGEQFF.

The chain couples TRBV6-6 to TRBJ1-3; TRBD1 agrees at 9 bases. This CDR3 is 14 amino acids long. Germline values: CDR1 MNHNY, CDR2 SVGAGI (reference sequence). Trimming removed 9 bases from V and 4 bases from J; junction bases left unmatched: 7. For the CDR3, the DNA is TGTGCCAGTAGGCAGGGACAGGGCGGAAACACCATATATTTT. Protein product: CASRQGQGGNTIYF.

This chain joins TRBV5-1 and TRBJ2-7; D might be TRBD1 (6 bases). The CDR3 is 13 amino acids. Germline CDR1 SGHRS, CDR2 YFSETQ. Trimming removed 4 bases at V and 7 bases at J, with 15 bases between. The CDR3 region has the DNA TGCGCCAGCAGCCCCTCGGGGACACCTGAGCAGTACTTC. Residues: CASSPSGTPEQYF.

This clone was observed once. The same CDR3 also results from other DNA sequences found in this sample. V usage is TRBV12-3 or TRBV12-4 and J usage is TRBJ2-5; D might be TRBD2 (5 bases). V gave up 11 bases and J gave up 2 bases, with 12 bases separating them. The CDR3 extends over 12 amino acids. The CDR3 spells CASSGDQETQYF. CDR3 DNA sequence: TGTGCCTCATCCGGGGATCAAGAGACCCAGTACTTC.

The rearrangement links TRBV20-1 to TRBJ2-1, with 12 nucleotides matching TRBD2. Trimming removed 3 bases from V and 6 bases from J; junction bases left unmatched: 9. The CDR3 covers 16 residues. The germline V gene has CDR1 DFQATT and CDR2 SNEGSKA (reference sequence). Here the CDR3 reads CSASGFGLAGSNEQFF. In nucleotides, the CDR3 is TGCAGTGCTAGTGGTTTCGGACTAGCGGGATCCAATGAGCAGTTCTTC.

This chain uses TRBV24-1 with TRBJ2-3; 7 nucleotides agree with TRBD2. Per the germline V gene, CDR1 is KGHDR and CDR2 is SFDVKD. V lost 5 bases and J lost 3; bases outside the gene matches: 16. The CDR3 is made up of 18 amino acids. DNA for the CDR3: TGTGCCACCAGTGTCCGGGAATCTCTTAGCGGGCGAACAGATACGCAGTATTTT. Encoded protein: CATSVRESLSGRTDTQYF.

CDR3 sequence reads: CATSDPVVTANTGELFF. Here the CDR3 DNA reads TGTGCCACCAGTGATCCAGTGGTCACCGCCAACACCGGGGAGCTGTTTTTT. This chain joins TRBV24-1 and TRBJ2-2; D is unclear. Germline values: CDR1 KGHDR, CDR2 SFDVKD. The CDR3 consists of 17 residues. Trimming cost V 3 bases and J 2 bases, with 15 bases left between them.

The rearrangement joins TRBV27 to TRBJ2-3, with TRBD1 matching 9 bases. Trimming cost V 4 bases and J 5 bases; bases outside gene matches: 7. CDR1 is MNHEY and CDR2 is SMNVEV in the germline V gene (reference sequence). The CDR3 contains 15 residues. DNA for the CDR3: TGTGCCAGCAGTTCCCCCGGACAGGGGAAAGATACGCAGTATTTT. As protein: CASSSPGQGKDTQYF.

The chain employs TRBV20-1 and TRBJ2-7; D gene ambiguous. Germline loops: CDR1 DFQATT, CDR2 SNEGSKA (reference sequence). The CDR3 totals 11 residues. Trimming removed 3 bases at V and 1 base at J, with 4 bases between. CDR3 sequence: CSASISYEQYF. Written as DNA, the CDR3 is TGCAGTGCTAGTATATCCTACGAGCAGTACTTC.

V usage is TRBV28 and J usage is TRBJ1-4; possible D gene TRBD1, 5 bases. The CDR3 has 15 residues. CDR1 and CDR2 from the germline V gene are MDHEN and SYDVKM. V was trimmed by 3 bases and J by 0 bases, leaving 8 bases between them. The CDR3, as DNA: TGTGCCAGCAGTTTGGACACGACAACTAATGAAAAACTGTTTTTT. Translating gives CASSLDTTTNEKLFF. Using reference TRBV28 and TRBJ1-4 for the parts outside the CDR3, the full variable domain is DVKVTQSSRYLVKRTGEKVFLECVQDMDHENMFWYRQDPGLGLRLIYFSYDVKMKEKGDIPEGYSVSREKKERFSLILESASTNQTSMYLCASSLDTTTNEKLFFGSGTQLSVL.